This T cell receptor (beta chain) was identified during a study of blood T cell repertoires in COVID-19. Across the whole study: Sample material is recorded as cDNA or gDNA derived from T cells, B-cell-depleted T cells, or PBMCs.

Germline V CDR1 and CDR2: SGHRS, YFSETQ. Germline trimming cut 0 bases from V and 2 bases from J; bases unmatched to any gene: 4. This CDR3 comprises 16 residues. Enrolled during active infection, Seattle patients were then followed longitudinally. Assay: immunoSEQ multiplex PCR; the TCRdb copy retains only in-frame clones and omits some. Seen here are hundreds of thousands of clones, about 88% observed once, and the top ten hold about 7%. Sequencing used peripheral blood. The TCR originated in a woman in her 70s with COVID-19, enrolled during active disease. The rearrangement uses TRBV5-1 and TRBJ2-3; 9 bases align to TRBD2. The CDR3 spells CASSLGLADFTDTQYF. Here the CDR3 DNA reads TGCGCCAGCAGCTTGGGACTAGCGGACTTCACAGATACGCAGTATTTT.